The rows below give T cell receptor beta chains drawn from one sample of a study of cytomegalovirus exposure and HLA in healthy donors. TCRdb's table, derived via immunoSEQ multiplex PCR, lists solely in-frame clones and lacks some. The sample shows over 150,000 clones, roughly 74% of them seen only once. Sequencing was done on a sample of PBMCs. The receptors derive from a male donor in good health and CMV-seronegative. Both conserved end residues are trimmed from each CDR3. Fields, in order: V gene, J gene, clone size, CDR3 protein. Rows give clone size only sometimes, using once, few, many, or a class for an expanded clone.

v_gene: TRBV6-5; j_gene: TRBJ1-1; abundance: .; CDR3aa: ASSPSHATGTEAF
v_gene: TRBV5-6; j_gene: TRBJ2-1; abundance: .; CDR3aa: ASSLDSLGGEYNEQF
v_gene: TRBV27; j_gene: TRBJ2-7; abundance: .; CDR3aa: ASSLSRVSPEQY
v_gene: TRBV5-6; j_gene: TRBJ1-1; abundance: .; CDR3aa: ASSRWTVPEAF
v_gene: TRBV6-5; j_gene: TRBJ1-1; abundance: few; CDR3aa: ASSYARGTF
v_gene: TRBV11-2; j_gene: TRBJ2-3; abundance: .; CDR3aa: ASSSAGLAGTDTQY
v_gene: TRBV27; j_gene: TRBJ2-2; abundance: .; CDR3aa: ASSSNTRAGELF
v_gene: TRBV10-2; j_gene: TRBJ1-1; abundance: .; CDR3aa: ASSDRGQNTEAF
v_gene: TRBV19; j_gene: TRBJ2-1; abundance: .; CDR3aa: ASSEGSSYNEQF
v_gene: TRBV6-6; j_gene: TRBJ2-1; abundance: .; CDR3aa: ASSYKRRLSYNEQF
v_gene: TRBV7-9; j_gene: TRBJ1-5; abundance: .; CDR3aa: ASSIRDRGTSGNQPQH
v_gene: TRBV7-7; j_gene: TRBJ1-1; abundance: .; CDR3aa: ASSPQGADTEAF
v_gene: TRBV4-2; j_gene: TRBJ2-7; abundance: few; CDR3aa: ASSRERRTYEQY
v_gene: TRBV9; j_gene: TRBJ2-7; abundance: few; CDR3aa: ASSVEASNLEQY
v_gene: TRBV7-2; j_gene: TRBJ2-3; abundance: .; CDR3aa: ASSLVVRTSLTDTQY
v_gene: TRBV6-5; j_gene: TRBJ2-2; abundance: .; CDR3aa: ASSPQTDTGELF
v_gene: TRBV6-5; j_gene: TRBJ2-7; abundance: .; CDR3aa: ASWRGGDSYEQY
v_gene: TRBV5-6; j_gene: TRBJ2-1; abundance: .; CDR3aa: ASSLASYNEQF
v_gene: TRBV20-1; j_gene: TRBJ1-1; abundance: .; CDR3aa: STTGFAEAF
v_gene: TRBV30; j_gene: TRBJ2-1; abundance: few; CDR3aa: AGKGQGHEQF
v_gene: TRBV7-9; j_gene: TRBJ1-1; abundance: .; CDR3aa: ATSEAF
v_gene: TRBV28; j_gene: TRBJ2-6; abundance: .; CDR3aa: ASSFAGANVLT
v_gene: TRBV30; j_gene: TRBJ2-1; abundance: few; CDR3aa: AWSSGPHNEQF
v_gene: TRBV6-1; j_gene: TRBJ2-5; abundance: few; CDR3aa: ASSETPETQY
v_gene: TRBV28; j_gene: TRBJ2-1; abundance: .; CDR3aa: ASRTSNEQF
v_gene: TRBV28; j_gene: TRBJ2-2; abundance: few; CDR3aa: ASSGPGLAGANTGELF
v_gene: TRBV19; j_gene: TRBJ1-5; abundance: .; CDR3aa: ASSPSTGNIGNQPQH
v_gene: TRBV4-2; j_gene: TRBJ2-3; abundance: .; CDR3aa: ASSQDIELAGTDTQY
v_gene: TRBV27; j_gene: TRBJ1-2; abundance: .; CDR3aa: ASSYTGRGGYT
v_gene: TRBV19; j_gene: TRBJ2-1; abundance: .; CDR3aa: TSRAGTYNEQF
v_gene: TRBV21-1; j_gene: TRBJ1-5; abundance: .; CDR3aa: ASSKDCGRQRGNQPQH
v_gene: TRBV5-5; j_gene: TRBJ1-1; abundance: .; CDR3aa: ASSLSDRTKAF
v_gene: TRBV7-3; j_gene: TRBJ2-1; abundance: .; CDR3aa: ASSLSSGSYNEQF
v_gene: TRBV5-8; j_gene: TRBJ1-2; abundance: .; CDR3aa: ASSLPWGAHYGYT
v_gene: TRBV5-4; j_gene: TRBJ2-7; abundance: .; CDR3aa: ASSLAGQGYEQY
v_gene: TRBV5-4; j_gene: TRBJ2-7; abundance: once; CDR3aa: ASSRRTSGNSYEQY
v_gene: TRBV4-3; j_gene: TRBJ2-1; abundance: .; CDR3aa: ASSQDKGRGGEQF
v_gene: TRBV5-1; j_gene: TRBJ2-5; abundance: .; CDR3aa: ASSLAGQGGLQETQY
v_gene: TRBV29-1; j_gene: TRBJ2-5; abundance: .; CDR3aa: SAQTNIRDSQETQY
v_gene: TRBV19; j_gene: TRBJ2-4; abundance: .; CDR3aa: ASSSLAGENIQY
v_gene: TRBV7-3; j_gene: TRBJ2-3; abundance: .; CDR3aa: ASSLNAVGRDTQY
v_gene: TRBV30; j_gene: TRBJ1-2; abundance: .; CDR3aa: AWSKHRPGYT